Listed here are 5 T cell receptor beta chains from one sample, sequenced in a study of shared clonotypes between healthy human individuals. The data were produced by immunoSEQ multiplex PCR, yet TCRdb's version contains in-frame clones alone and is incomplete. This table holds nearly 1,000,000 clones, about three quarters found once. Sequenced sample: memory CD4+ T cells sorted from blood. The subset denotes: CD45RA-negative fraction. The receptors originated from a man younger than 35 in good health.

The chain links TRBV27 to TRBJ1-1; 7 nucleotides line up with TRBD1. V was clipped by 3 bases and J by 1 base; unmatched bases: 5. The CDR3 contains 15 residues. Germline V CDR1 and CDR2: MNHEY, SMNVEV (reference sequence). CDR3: CASSFPGQRNTEAFF. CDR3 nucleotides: TGTGCCAGCAGTTTCCCGGGACAGAGGAACACTGAAGCTTTCTTT.

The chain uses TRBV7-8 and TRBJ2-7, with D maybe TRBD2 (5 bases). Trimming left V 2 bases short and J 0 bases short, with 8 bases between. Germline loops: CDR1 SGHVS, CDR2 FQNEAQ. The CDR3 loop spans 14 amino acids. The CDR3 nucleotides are TGTGCCAGCAGCTTAATGGGGAGCTCCTACGAGCAGTACTTC. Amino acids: CASSLMGSSYEQYF. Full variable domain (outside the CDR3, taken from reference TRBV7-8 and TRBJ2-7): GAGVSQSPRYKVAKRGQDVALRCDPISGHVSLFWYQQALGQGPEFLTYFQNEAQLDKSGLPSDRFFAERPEGSVSTLKIQRTQQEDSAVYLCASSLMGSSYEQYFGPGTRLTVT.

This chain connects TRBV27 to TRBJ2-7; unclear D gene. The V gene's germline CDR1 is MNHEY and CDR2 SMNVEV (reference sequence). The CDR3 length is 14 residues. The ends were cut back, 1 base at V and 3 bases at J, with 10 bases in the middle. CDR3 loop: CASSLFEVLYEQYF. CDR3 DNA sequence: TGTGCCAGCAGTTTATTCGAGGTCCTCTACGAGCAGTACTTC.

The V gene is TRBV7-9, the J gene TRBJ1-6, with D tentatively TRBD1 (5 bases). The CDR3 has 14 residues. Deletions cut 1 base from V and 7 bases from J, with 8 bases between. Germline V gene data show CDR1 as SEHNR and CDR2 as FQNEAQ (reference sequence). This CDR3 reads CASSLVQGNSPLHF. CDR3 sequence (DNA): TGTGCCAGCAGCTTAGTCCAGGGAAATTCACCCCTCCACTTT.

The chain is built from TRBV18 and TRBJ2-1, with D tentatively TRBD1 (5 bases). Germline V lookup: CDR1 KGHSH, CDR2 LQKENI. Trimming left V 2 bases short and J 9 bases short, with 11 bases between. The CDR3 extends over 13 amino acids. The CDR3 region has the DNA TGTGCCAGCTCACCAAGTGGGGCACCTGAGCAGTTCTTC. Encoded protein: CASSPSGAPEQFF.